This TCR beta chain was sequenced in a study of blood T cell repertoires in COVID-19. Overall study context: The United States, Italy and Spain were the sources of the acute and convalescent COVID-19 samples.

The V and J ends lost 5 bases and 1 base, in that order; junction bases with no gene match: 7. The CDR3 is 16 residues long. Germline CDR1 is WSHSY and CDR2 is SAAADI. Per the original data handling: Amplification of reference gene primers was used by the study to estimate nucleated cell counts. Clones were read by immunoSEQ multiplex PCR, and TCRdb kept only the in-frame ones, dropping some. D and trimming were read from the DNA, whereas the V and J calls and clone size are those reported in that table. The data contain about 52,000 clones, over 65% of them singletons. This clone was counted only a few times.

The clonotype originates from an elderly man with COVID-19, enrolled during active disease. This chain links TRBV10-2 with TRBJ1-5; 8 bases are a match to TRBD1. The specimen sequenced was peripheral blood. The CDR3 region is CASSRTGLGSNQPQHF. CDR3 in DNA: TGCGCCAGCAGTAGGACAGGGCTAGGAAGCAATCAGCCCCAGCATTTT.